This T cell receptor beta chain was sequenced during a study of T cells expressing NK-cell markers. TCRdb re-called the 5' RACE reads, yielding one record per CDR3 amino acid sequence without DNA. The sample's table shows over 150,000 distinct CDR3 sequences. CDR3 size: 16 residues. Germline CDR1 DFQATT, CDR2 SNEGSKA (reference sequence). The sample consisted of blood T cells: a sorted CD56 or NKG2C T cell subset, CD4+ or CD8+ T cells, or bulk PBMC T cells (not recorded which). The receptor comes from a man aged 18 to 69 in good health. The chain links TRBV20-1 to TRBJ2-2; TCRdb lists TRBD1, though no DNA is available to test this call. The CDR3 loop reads CSARALRGENTGELFF.